These 12 T cell receptor beta chains were all obtained from the same sample, sequenced in a study of blood T cell repertoires in COVID-19. TCRdb's table, derived via immunoSEQ multiplex PCR, lists solely in-frame clones and lacks some. The table has around 70,000 clones, 80% seen once; the top ten hold less than 15%. Sequencing was performed on peripheral blood. The receptors come from a human donor in a cohort sampled during active COVID-19.

V is TRBV7-2 and J is TRBJ1-1, with a tentative D call TRBD1 (5 bases). CDR1 is SGHTA and CDR2 is FQGNSA in the germline V gene. The CDR3 is 17 amino acids. Between the trimmed V and J ends, which lost 1 base and 3 bases, there was a span of 18 bases. The CDR3 spells CASSLVFGAGGDTEAFF. The CDR3 bases are TGTGCCAGCAGCTTAGTCTTTGGGGCGGGGGGAGACACTGAAGCTTTCTTT.

The chain joins TRBV4-1 to TRBJ2-3; D is possibly TRBD2 (5 bases). This CDR3 contains 14 residues. The V end was cut by 1 base, the J end by 8 bases, with 13 bases between. Germline-derived CDR1 and CDR2 are MGHRA and YSYEKL. CDR3 nucleotides: TGCGCCAGCAGCCAAGGGACCCAAAGCGGTACGCAGTATTTT. Protein product: CASSQGTQSGTQYF.

V gene TRBV7-9 combines with J gene TRBJ2-1; D perhaps matches TRBD2 (5 bases). With 5 bases removed from V and 5 bases from J, the gap between germline ends came to 13 bases. CDR1 and CDR2 (germline): SEHNR, FQNEAQ (reference sequence). The CDR3 is made up of 14 amino acids. The CDR3 reads CASSPGIYNNEQFF. CDR3 in DNA: TGTGCCAGCAGCCCCGGGATATATAACAATGAGCAGTTCTTC.

This chain links TRBV7-9 with TRBJ2-1; TRBD2 aligns across 10 bases. The V gene's germline CDR1 is SEHNR and CDR2 FQNEAQ (reference sequence). The V segment lost 5 bases and the J segment 5 bases; nucleotides outside the gene matches: 9. CDR3 size: 16 residues. The CDR3 DNA sequence: TGTGCCAGCAGCCCTGACGGACTAGCGGATAACAATGAGCAGTTCTTC. It specifies CASSPDGLADNNEQFF. Filled out from reference TRBV7-9 and TRBJ2-1, the complete variable domain reads DTGVSQNPRHKITKRGQNVTFRCDPISEHNRLYWYRQTLGQGPEFLTYFQNEAQLEKSRLLSDRFSAERPKGSFSTLEIQRTEQGDSAMYLCASSPDGLADNNEQFFGPGTRLTVL.

The genes are TRBV3-1 (or the pseudogene TRBV3-2) and TRBJ1-1, with a weak D call TRBD1 (6 bases). The CDR3 contains 14 residues. The V and J ends lost 2 bases and 3 bases respectively, with 10 bases between them. Germline V gene data show CDR1 as LGHDT and CDR2 as YNNKEL (reference sequence). The CDR3, as DNA: TGTGCCAGCAGCCAACAGGGGTCCTACACTGAAGCTTTCTTT. Its translation: CASSQQGSYTEAFF.

V is TRBV28 and J is TRBJ2-7, with TRBD1 identical over 9 bases. The CDR3 has 14 amino acids. Germline loops: CDR1 MDHEN, CDR2 SYDVKM. V was clipped by 7 bases and J by 5 bases; unmatched bases: 9. CDR3 DNA sequence: TGTGCCAGCAAGCGGAACAGGGGGCTAGACGAGCAGTACTTC. It encodes CASKRNRGLDEQYF.

This chain joins TRBV9 and TRBJ2-7; 7 bases fit TRBD1. Germline values: CDR1 SGDLS, CDR2 YYNGEE. The junction had 10 bases not matched to a gene; V was cut back by 4 bases and J by 6 bases. The CDR3 is made up of 14 amino acids. DNA of the CDR3: TGTGCCAGCAGCCTTGACAGGGCAAAGGGCGAGCAGTACTTC. The encoded protein is CASSLDRAKGEQYF.

The chain carries TRBV7-2 and TRBJ2-7; D is possibly TRBD2 (6 bases). This CDR3 region has 15 residues. Germline CDR1 SGHTA, CDR2 FQGNSA. Trimming cost V 2 bases and J 3 bases, with 14 bases left between them. The CDR3 DNA reads TGTGCCAGCAGCTTAAGGTACCCCGGGGGCTACGAGCAGTACGTC. Protein product: CASSLRYPGGYEQYV.

The chain carries TRBV9 and TRBJ2-6, with 8 positions matching TRBD2. There are 19 residues in the CDR3. The V gene's germline CDR1 is SGDLS and CDR2 YYNGEE. With V trimmed by 3 bases and J by 2 bases, 13 bases remained unmatched. This chain's CDR3 is CASSGAGTREPPGANVLTF. The CDR3 nucleotides read TGTGCCAGCAGCGGCGCCGGGACTAGGGAGCCCCCTGGGGCCAACGTCCTGACTTTC.

The V and J genes are TRBV9 and TRBJ2-1, with no clear D. CDR1 and CDR2 from the germline V gene are SGDLS and YYNGEE. The V end lost 2 bases, the J end lost 8 bases, and 8 bases lay between the germline ends. This CDR3 spans 12 amino acids. This CDR3 is CASSVGQHEQFF. CDR3 DNA: TGTGCCAGCAGCGTGGGCCAGCATGAGCAGTTCTTC.

J is TRBJ2-3 and V is TRBV7-2; 12 nucleotides agree with TRBD2. This CDR3 has 17 residues. V was clipped by 6 bases and J by 3 bases; unmatched bases: 10. Germline CDR1 SGHTA, CDR2 FQGNSA. As DNA, the CDR3 is TGTGCCAGCAGATTGGGAGTGACTAGCGGGAGAACAGATACGCAGTATTTT. Its translation: CASRLGVTSGRTDTQYF. Complete variable domain (other parts from reference TRBV7-2 and TRBJ2-3): GAGVSQSPSNKVTEKGKDVELRCDPISGHTALYWYRQSLGQGLEFLIYFQGNSAPDKSGLPSDRFSAERTGGSVSTLTIQRTQQEDSAVYLCASRLGVTSGRTDTQYFGPGTRLTVL.

The chain is built from TRBV7-2 and TRBJ2-1; 13 bases line up with TRBD2. Germline CDR1 is SGHTA and CDR2 is FQGNSA. V shed 5 bases, J shed 7 bases, and the junction held 8 bases outside the gene matches. The CDR3 runs to 16 residues. The DNA of the CDR3 is TGTGCCAGCAGCCCCACTAGCGGGAGGGCCTTGAATGAGCAGTTCTTC. It codes for CASSPTSGRALNEQFF.